This T cell receptor beta chain was recovered during a study of T cell responses to AZD1222 COVID-19 vaccine. For the study at large: Pooling of second doses given at about 4 or about 12 weeks was done. Findings and caveats of the study: Two AZD1222 administrations were followed by greater Spike-specific TCR breadth and depth. Across the whole spike, CD4 TCRs peaked at regions 160-218 and 743-854. All repertoire sampling was performed exclusively after the peak T cell response.

Germline lookup yields CDR1 WNHNN and CDR2 SYGVQD (reference sequence). The CDR3 runs 15 residues. The V end was cut by 3 bases, the J end by 0 bases, with 12 bases between. Sequencing used immunoSEQ multiplex PCR; TCRdb keeps in-frame clones, though not all of them. The data show 87,000 or so clones, about 88% seen once. A remark on this clone: What it binds is not known.

This sequence originates from an adult in good health. The input for sequencing was peripheral blood, taken on day 0 of AZD1222 vaccination. V gene TRBV10-1 combines with J gene TRBJ2-7, with D unclear. The CDR3 loop is CASSEGGLPSYEQYF. CDR3 in DNA: TGCGCCAGCAGTGAAGGTGGGCTCCCCTCCTACGAGCAGTACTTC.